The 31 T cell receptor beta chains listed next were all sequenced from one sample in a study of CD8 T cells in ankylosing spondylitis. TCRdb redid the calling of the 5' RACE reads with MiXCR, one entry per CDR3 protein. The table lists roughly 240,000 distinct CDR3 sequences, 30% to 40% of them singletons. The sequenced sample was blood, either unsorted or a sorted T cell fraction (not recorded which). The receptors shown here come from a male donor with ankylosing spondylitis or in good health (not recorded which).

The chain has TRBV20-1 and TRBJ2-5, with a possible D match to TRBD1 (7 bases). Germline V gene data show CDR1 as DFQATT and CDR2 as SNEGSKA (reference sequence). This CDR3 is 13 amino acids long. Trimming pared 5 bases from V and 2 bases from J, leaving 12 bases between. CDR3 amino acids: CSAGGTEQETQYF. The CDR3 DNA sequence: TGCAGTGCTGGGGGGACAGAACAAGAGACCCAGTACTTC.

A few counts support this clonotype. The chain combines TRBV20-1 with TRBJ1-5; a weak D match, TRBD1 (6 bases). The germline gives CDR1 DFQATT, CDR2 SNEGSKA (reference sequence). The CDR3 totals 14 residues. Trimming pared 0 bases from V and 7 bases from J, leaving 13 bases between. The chain's CDR3 is CSARDPVGAQPQHF. CDR3 DNA: TGCAGTGCTAGAGACCCGGTGGGGGCACAGCCCCAGCATTTT.

The V gene is TRBV10-3, the J gene TRBJ2-3; TRBD2 aligns across 10 bases. This CDR3 spans 15 amino acids. Trimming at V came to 6 bases and at J to 0 bases, leaving 3 bases not matched to a gene. Germline assignment: CDR1 ENHRY and CDR2 SYGVKD. The CDR3 reads CAISTSGVSTDTQYF. The CDR3 DNA is TGTGCCATCAGCACTAGCGGGGTTAGCACAGATACGCAGTATTTT.

The genes are TRBV20-1 and TRBJ2-1; 7 nucleotides align to TRBD2. Looked up from germline, CDR1 is DFQATT and CDR2 is SNEGSKA (reference sequence). The J segment lost 8 bases and the V segment lost 6 bases, leaving 10 bases of the junction unmatched. This CDR3 has 13 amino acids. The CDR3 DNA sequence: TGCAGTGCCGATTTCGAGCGGGGCTATGAGCAGTTCTTC. Protein: CSADFERGYEQFF.

This chain uses TRBV4-2 with TRBJ2-1; 10 positions agree with TRBD2. V was pared by 4 bases and J by 8 bases, with 8 bases of the junction left unmatched. The CDR3 spans 15 residues. From germline, CDR1 is LGHNA and CDR2 YNFKEQ. The CDR3 DNA sequence: TGTGCCAGCAGCCGTGGAGCGGGGGGGATTGATGAGCAGTTCTTC. Translating gives CASSRGAGGIDEQFF.

This clonotype appeared many times. The chain has TRBV10-3 and TRBJ2-3; TRBD2 is a possible D gene (6 bases). Germline values: CDR1 ENHRY, CDR2 SYGVKD. The V end lost 0 bases, the J end lost 0 bases, and 10 bases lay between the germline ends. The CDR3 is 16 residues long. The CDR3: CAISESGDSSTDTQYF. CDR3 sequence (DNA): TGTGCCATCAGTGAGTCGGGGGACTCTAGCACAGATACGCAGTATTTT.

The chain combines TRBV6-1 with TRBJ2-5; 11 positions match TRBD1. CDR1 and CDR2 from the germline V gene are MNHNS and SASEGT. The CDR3 totals 15 residues. V was pared by 5 bases and J by 14 bases, with 16 bases of the junction left unmatched. The CDR3 DNA reads TGTGCCAGCAGTCGGACAGGGGGCCTTCCTAATTCCTTATACTTC. Its translation: CASSRTGGLPNSLYF.

This chain links TRBV7-3 with TRBJ2-3; TRBD2 might be the D (7 bases). Germline lookup yields CDR1 SGHTA and CDR2 FQGTGA. The V end lost 6 bases, the J end lost 4 bases, and 20 bases lay between the germline ends. The CDR3 covers 16 residues. CDR3 in amino acids: CASSRSAGALADTQYF. In DNA, the CDR3 is TGTGCCAGCAGTAGGTCTGCGGGGGCGTTGGCAGATACGCAGTATTTT.

The genes are TRBV7-9 and TRBJ2-1; 7 bases line up with TRBD1. In germline, CDR1 is SEHNR, CDR2 FQNEAQ (reference sequence). The CDR3 length is 16 residues. V lost 5 bases to trimming and J lost 0 bases; unmatched junction nucleotides: 7. CDR3 coding DNA: TGTGCCAGCAGCCCGTCGACAGGGACCTCCTACAATGAGCAGTTCTTC. This encodes CASSPSTGTSYNEQFF.

The DNA of the CDR3 is TGCGCCAGCAGTGAGTCGAGGCTAAGCAATGAGCAGTTCTTC. It is translated as CASSESRLSNEQFF. This sequence joins TRBV10-2 and TRBJ2-1; D is ambiguous. This CDR3 has 14 residues. V was trimmed by 0 bases and J by 6 bases, leaving 9 bases between them. The germline gives CDR1 WSHSY, CDR2 SAAADI.

This clonotype was counted a few times. The J gene is TRBJ2-1, the V gene TRBV5-1; TRBD2 matches 14 bases. CDR1 and CDR2 (germline): SGHRS, YFSETQ. The CDR3 runs 19 residues. V lost 2 bases, J lost 0 bases, and 7 bases stayed unmatched. The CDR3, as DNA: TGCGCCAGCAGCTTAGGACTAGCGGGGGGTCGGAGCTCCTACAATGAGCAGTTCTTC. Translated, it gives CASSLGLAGGRSSYNEQFF.

This clonotype was recorded only once. The rearrangement joins TRBV28 to TRBJ1-2, with D maybe TRBD1 (5 bases). The CDR3 covers 11 residues. Trimming took 5 bases from V and 14 from J, leaving 15 bases between them. Per germline, CDR1 MDHEN and CDR2 SYDVKM. The chain's CDR3 is CASSLGTASTF. The DNA for the CDR3 is TGTGCCAGCAGTCTGGGGACCGCGTCTACCTTC.

The V and J genes are TRBV21-1 and TRBJ2-6; the DNA was not compared with TRBD1, the D call given in the table. TRBV21-1 is reported as a pseudogene. This CDR3 contains 16 residues. This CDR3 reads CASGQGRFSGANVLTF. The CDR3 coding sequence is TGTGCCAGCGGACAGGGAAGATTCTCTGGGGCCAACGTCCTGACTTTC.

This chain links TRBV9 with TRBJ1-6; no reliable D call. This CDR3 has 14 residues. Trimming removed 4 bases at V and 9 bases at J, with 14 bases between. Germline lookup yields CDR1 SGDLS and CDR2 YYNGEE. The CDR3 nucleotides read TGTGCCAGCAGCTCATACAAAGGGAGTTCACCCCTCCACTTT. Protein sequence: CASSSYKGSSPLHF.

This chain uses TRBV24-1 with TRBJ2-3, with a tentative D call TRBD2 (5 bases). Germline CDR1 KGHDR, CDR2 SFDVKD. The V gene lost 4 bases and the J gene lost 1 base, with 14 bases spanning the gap. This CDR3 is built from 16 residues. The CDR3 is CATSDPDTRGTDTQYF. In DNA form, the CDR3 reads TGTGCCACCAGTGACCCTGACACGAGGGGCACAGATACGCAGTATTTT.

This clonotype was detected a few times. The J gene is TRBJ1-3, the V gene TRBV10-3; perhaps TRBD1 as D (5 bases). The germline V gene encodes CDR1 ENHRY and CDR2 SYGVKD. V lost 9 bases, J lost 0 bases, and 18 bases lay in between. This CDR3 comprises 16 residues. The CDR3 DNA is TGTGCCATTACTGACGACCGACAGAACTCTGGAAACACCATATATTTT. Translating it yields CAITDDRQNSGNTIYF.

The rearrangement links TRBV20-1 to TRBJ2-7; 8 bases agree with TRBD1. V shed 3 bases, J shed 0 bases, and the junction held 7 bases outside the gene matches. The CDR3 totals 15 residues. The germline gives CDR1 DFQATT, CDR2 SNEGSKA (reference sequence). CDR3 in amino acids: CSASRVDRDSYEQYF. The CDR3 DNA is TGCAGTGCTAGCCGGGTGGACAGGGACTCCTACGAGCAGTACTTC.

This clonotype turned up a few times. The chain joins TRBV5-6 to TRBJ2-7, with D hard to call. CDR1 and CDR2 from the germline V gene are SGHDT and YYEEEE. The CDR3 runs 12 residues. The V gene lost 3 bases and the J gene lost 3 bases, with 7 bases spanning the gap. The CDR3 DNA is TGTGCCAGCAGCTCCATGGGCTACGAGCAGTACTTC. This sequence encodes CASSSMGYEQYF.

This clonotype was observed a handful of times. The chain joins TRBV7-2 to TRBJ1-2; D gene ambiguous. This CDR3 region has 15 residues. V lost 7 bases and J 0 bases, leaving 15 bases between the germline ends. The germline V gene encodes CDR1 SGHTA and CDR2 FQGNSA. The CDR3 coding sequence is TGTGCCAGCACTAAGGAGGGAGCAACTAACTATGGCTACACCTTC. This codes for CASTKEGATNYGYTF.

This clonotype was seen only a few times. V is TRBV15 and J is TRBJ1-5, with unresolved D. The CDR3 sequence is 17 residues long. Germline-derived CDR1 and CDR2 are LNHNV and YYDKDF (reference sequence). The V and J ends lost 8 bases and 0 bases respectively, with 20 bases between them. The CDR3 spells CATHTSTQIPSNQPQHF. CDR3 bases: TGTGCCACCCATACTAGTACGCAGATTCCTAGCAATCAGCCCCAGCATTTT. The whole variable domain, remainder taken from reference TRBV15 and TRBJ1-5, is DAMVIQNPRYQVTQFGKPVTLSCSQTLNHNVMYWYQQKSSQAPKLLFHYYDKDFNNEADTPDNFQSRRPNTSFCFLDIRSPGLGDTAMYLCATHTSTQIPSNQPQHFGDGTRLSIL.

The chain is built from TRBV7-8 and TRBJ2-7, with 7 bases matching TRBD1. CDR1 and CDR2 from the germline V gene are SGHVS and FQNEAQ. The CDR3 extends over 14 amino acids. Trimming took 5 bases from V and 2 from J; bases not matched to a gene: 6. For the CDR3, the DNA is TGTGCCAGCAGCAAACGAGACAGGGCCTACGAGCAGTACTTC. Encoded protein: CASSKRDRAYEQYF.

This clonotype was observed a handful of times. The gene calls are TRBV12-3 or TRBV12-4 and TRBJ2-3; D perhaps matches TRBD1 (6 bases). The CDR3 extends over 14 amino acids. Trimming removed 4 bases at V and 7 bases at J, with 15 bases between. The CDR3 bases are TGTGCCAGCAGTTGGGACACAGGGAGAAATACGCAGTATTTT. It encodes CASSWDTGRNTQYF.

This clonotype was observed a few times. The chain employs TRBV4-2 and TRBJ2-7; possibly TRBD2 for D (7 bases). The V gene lost 0 bases and the J gene lost 2 bases, with 14 bases spanning the gap. CDR1 and CDR2 (germline): LGHNA, YNFKEQ. The CDR3 runs to 16 residues. The CDR3 here is CASSQEEGGSPYEQYF. CDR3 nucleotide sequence: TGTGCCAGCAGCCAAGAGGAGGGGGGGTCCCCCTACGAGCAGTACTTC.

The chain is built from TRBV4-2 and TRBJ2-7; D is possibly TRBD2 (6 bases). Germline CDR1 is LGHNA and CDR2 is YNFKEQ. V gave up 1 base and J gave up 2 bases, with 12 bases separating them. The CDR3 is 15 amino acids. The CDR3 DNA sequence: TGTGCCAGCAGCCAAGGTGGGGACTCAACCTACGAGCAGTACTTC. Translation: CASSQGGDSTYEQYF.

V is TRBV3-1 and J is TRBJ2-3; D is uncertain. The CDR3 contains 17 residues. In germline, CDR1 is LGHDT, CDR2 YNNKEL (reference sequence). Between the trimmed V and J ends, which lost 4 bases and 4 bases, there was a span of 21 bases. CDR3 region: CASSPSPVDPGADTQYF. Written as DNA, the CDR3 is TGTGCCAGCAGCCCATCCCCGGTGGATCCAGGCGCAGATACGCAGTATTTT.

The chain carries TRBV20-1 and TRBJ1-6; TRBD1 aligns across 8 bases. Germline V gives CDR1 DFQATT, CDR2 SNEGSKA (reference sequence). This CDR3 contains 12 residues. Trimming took 4 bases from V and 10 from J; bases not matched to a gene: 3. DNA for the CDR3: TGCAGTGCTACGACAGGGGTATCACCCCTCCACTTT. It yields the protein CSATTGVSPLHF.

The rearrangement joins TRBV27 to TRBJ1-1; 7 nucleotides match TRBD1. The CDR3 has 15 residues. The ends lost 6 bases at V and 6 bases at J; junction bases unmatched: 13. The V gene's germline CDR1 is MNHEY and CDR2 SMNVEV (reference sequence). CDR3 residues: CASSPKGQGDSEAFF. CDR3 bases: TGTGCCAGCAGCCCAAAGGGGCAGGGGGACTCTGAAGCTTTCTTT.

V usage is TRBV24-1 and J usage is TRBJ2-5; either TRBD1 or TRBD2 may fit D (5 bases each). Germline values: CDR1 KGHDR, CDR2 SFDVKD. The CDR3 sequence is 13 residues long. Trimming pared 7 bases from V and 3 bases from J, leaving 11 bases between. CDR3 loop: CATRGTAEETQYF. CDR3 nucleotides: TGTGCCACCAGAGGGACCGCGGAAGAGACCCAGTACTTC.

This clonotype was seen a few times. CDR3: CACSPPAGLTYEQYF. Written as DNA, the CDR3 is TGTGCCTGCAGTCCACCTGCGGGCCTCACCTACGAGCAGTACTTC. J is TRBJ2-7 and V is TRBV30; tentative D call: TRBD2 (5 bases). Germline V lookup: CDR1 GTSNPN, CDR2 SVGIG (reference sequence). The CDR3 runs to 15 residues. V was cut by 6 bases and J by 2 bases, with 20 bases left in between.

This chain joins TRBV20-1 and TRBJ2-7, with a tentative D call TRBD2 (6 bases). CDR3 length equals 16 residues. The germline V gene has CDR1 DFQATT and CDR2 SNEGSKA (reference sequence). V lost 1 base and J 2 bases, leaving 18 bases between the germline ends. The CDR3 nucleotides are TGCAGTGCTAGAGGGTTAAGCTGGGGGGAAACCTACGAGCAGTACTTC. Amino acid sequence: CSARGLSWGETYEQYF.

The chain recombines TRBV6-1 with TRBJ2-2, with D uncertain. V was clipped by 6 bases and J by 0 bases, with 23 bases between them. The CDR3 has 19 residues. Germline-derived CDR1 and CDR2 are MNHNS and SASEGT. The CDR3 coding sequence is TGTGCCAGCAGCCATTCTCTGGTGGACCCACACCCGAACACCGGGGAGCTGTTTTTT. This gives the protein CASSHSLVDPHPNTGELFF.